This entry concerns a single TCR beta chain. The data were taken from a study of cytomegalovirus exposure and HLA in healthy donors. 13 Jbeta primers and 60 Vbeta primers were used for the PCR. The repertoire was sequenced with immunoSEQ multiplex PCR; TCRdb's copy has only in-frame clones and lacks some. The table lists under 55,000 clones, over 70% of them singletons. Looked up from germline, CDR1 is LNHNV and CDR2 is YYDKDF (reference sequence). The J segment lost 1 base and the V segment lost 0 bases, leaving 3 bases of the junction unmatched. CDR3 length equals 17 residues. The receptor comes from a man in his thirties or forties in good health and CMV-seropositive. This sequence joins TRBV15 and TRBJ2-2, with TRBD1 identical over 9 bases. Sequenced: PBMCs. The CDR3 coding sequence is TGTGCCACCAGCAGAGATCGGGGACAGGGGAACACCGGGGAGCTGTTTTTT. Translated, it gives CATSRDRGQGNTGELFF.